One and the same sample provided the 30 T cell receptor beta chains below, sequenced in a study of T-cell reconstitution after alpha-beta-depleted transplantation in children. Study findings and constraints: Newly produced T cells mostly accounted for T-cell counts and diversity one year post-transplant.

Antigens of these TCRs are unknown. A library of TCRbeta sequences, prepared with unique molecular identifiers, was generated. TCRdb used MiXCR to reprocess the PCR reads, holding one entry per CDR3 protein. The sample holds fewer than 350,000 distinct CDR3 sequences; just over 7.5% are singletons and the top ten take about 9.3%. The sample was peripheral blood, taken 360 days after TCRalphabeta/CD19-depleted stem cell transplant. All receptors derive from a female patient between 2 and 15 years old who had a stem cell transplant for Fanconi anemia, so the T cells may come from the graft donor.

This clonotype was seen repeatedly, ten times or more. V gene TRBV10-3 combines with J gene TRBJ2-7; no reliable D call. V gave up 7 bases and J gave up 1 base, with 11 bases separating them. This CDR3 region has 13 residues. The germline V gene has CDR1 ENHRY and CDR2 SYGVKD. The chain's CDR3 is CAIKDGPSYEQYF. CDR3 DNA: TGTGCCATCAAAGACGGACCGTCCTACGAGCAGTACTTC.

The sample holds many counts of this clonotype. The V and J genes are TRBV12-3 or TRBV12-4 and TRBJ2-3, with 12 bases that match TRBD2. The trim removed 6 bases at V and 0 bases at J, leaving 10 bases unmatched. This CDR3 comprises 18 residues. This CDR3 is CASRGPTSGGISTDTQYF. CDR3 nucleotides: TGTGCCAGCAGAGGGCCGACTAGCGGGGGTATTAGCACAGATACGCAGTATTTT.

This clonotype was picked up many times. This sequence joins TRBV20-1 and TRBJ2-1; 12 bases align to TRBD2. Trimming removed 6 bases from V and 4 bases from J; junction bases left unmatched: 7. The germline V gene encodes CDR1 DFQATT and CDR2 SNEGSKA (reference sequence). The CDR3 is 15 residues long. The CDR3 loop reads CSAILAGGWYNEQFF. The CDR3 DNA reads as TGCAGTGCAATACTAGCGGGAGGATGGTACAATGAGCAGTTCTTC.

This clonotype was counted at least ten times. This sequence joins TRBV4-3 and TRBJ2-5, with D unclear. This CDR3 has 13 residues. CDR1 LGHNA and CDR2 YSLEER come from the germline V gene. Trimming took off 0 bases at V and 7 bases at J, with 9 bases between the two ends. The CDR3 nucleotides are TGCGCCAGCAGCCAAGATCTCCCTGGGACCCAGTACTTC. This encodes CASSQDLPGTQYF.

This clonotype was observed many times. The CDR3 is CASSLSVGTDTQYF. CDR3 bases: TGTGCCAGCAGCTTATCGGTGGGCACAGATACGCAGTATTTT. The chain joins TRBV7-8 to TRBJ2-3, with D hard to call. The CDR3 runs 14 residues. V dropped 2 bases and J dropped 1 base, with 7 bases sitting between them. CDR1 SGHVS and CDR2 FQNEAQ come from the germline V gene.

This clonotype occurred many times. The V call is TRBV20-1, the J call TRBJ2-5; 8 bases are a match to TRBD1. This CDR3 contains 13 residues. V was clipped by 2 bases and J by 5 bases; unmatched bases: 4. Germline CDR1 and CDR2: DFQATT and SNEGSKA (reference sequence). The CDR3 nucleotides are TGCAGTGCTAGACAGGGGGCGGGGGAGACCCAGTACTTC. This gives the protein CSARQGAGETQYF.

This clonotype was detected only a few times. The genes are TRBV15 and TRBJ1-5; D remains unclear. Trimming pared 0 bases from V and 6 bases from J, leaving 9 bases between. Germline CDR1 LNHNV, CDR2 YYDKDF (reference sequence). The CDR3 covers 14 residues. CDR3 coding DNA: TGTGCCACCAGCAGAGATCTAGTACGTCAGCCCCAGCATTTT. It specifies CATSRDLVRQPQHF.

This clonotype has at least ten counts. The V gene is TRBV15, the J gene TRBJ2-2; 12 bases fit TRBD2. This CDR3 has 19 amino acids. CDR1 LNHNV and CDR2 YYDKDF come from the germline V gene (reference sequence). The V segment lost 3 bases and the J segment 4 bases; nucleotides outside the gene matches: 12. CDR3 nucleotide sequence: TGTGCCACCAGCAGCCTAGCGGGGGGGCCTATCGGTGCCACCGGGGAGCTGTTTTTT. Protein sequence: CATSSLAGGPIGATGELFF.

The sample holds many counts of this clonotype. CDR3 protein: CASSPTHIDEQFF. The CDR3 bases are TGTGCCAGCAGCCCGACCCACATCGATGAGCAGTTCTTC. The genes are TRBV7-9 and TRBJ2-1; D is uncertain. Germline CDR1 reads SEHNR; CDR2 reads FQNEAQ (reference sequence). Trimming pared 5 bases from V and 8 bases from J, leaving 13 bases between. The CDR3 runs 13 residues. Supplemented by reference TRBV7-9 and TRBJ2-1, the full variable domain reads DTGVSQNPRHKITKRGQNVTFRCDPISEHNRLYWYRQTLGQGPEFLTYFQNEAQLEKSRLLSDRFSAERPKGSFSTLEIQRTEQGDSAMYLCASSPTHIDEQFFGPGTRLTVL.

This clonotype has a count of ten or more. The V and J genes are TRBV4-2 and TRBJ2-2; TRBD2 matches at 8 bases. There are 15 residues in the CDR3. From germline, CDR1 is LGHNA and CDR2 YNFKEQ. With 0 bases clipped from V and 9 bases from J, the junction kept 6 bases outside the gene matches. This CDR3 is CASSQERGGRRELFF. The CDR3 coding sequence is TGTGCCAGCAGCCAAGAACGGGGGGGCCGCAGGGAGCTGTTTTTT.

This clonotype was recorded at least ten times. V and J are TRBV7-2 and TRBJ1-1; 7 bases match TRBD1. This CDR3 spans 15 amino acids. In germline, CDR1 is SGHTA, CDR2 FQGNSA. J lost 0 bases, V lost 1 base, and 2 bases had no gene match. The CDR3 spells CASSLVQGVNTEAFF. The CDR3 bases are TGTGCCAGCAGCTTAGTCCAGGGGGTGAACACTGAAGCTTTCTTT.

This clonotype was seen ten or more times. The V gene is TRBV20-1, the J gene TRBJ2-7; perhaps TRBD1 as D (6 bases). The length of the CDR3 is 14 residues. The germline V and J ends were trimmed by 5 bases and 7 bases, with 21 bases remaining between them. Germline values: CDR1 DFQATT, CDR2 SNEGSKA (reference sequence). DNA for the CDR3: TGCAGTGCTTTACCCGGGACACCCCTCGGAGAGCAGTACTTC. Encoded protein: CSALPGTPLGEQYF.

The CDR3 protein is CASSLVTGTGANVLTF. The CDR3 nucleotides read TGTGCCAGCAGCTTAGTGACAGGGACTGGGGCCAACGTCCTGACTTTC. The chain couples TRBV7-2 to TRBJ2-6, with 7 positions matching TRBD1. Germline lookup yields CDR1 SGHTA and CDR2 FQGNSA. J was trimmed by 2 bases and V by 1 base; bases with no gene match: 2. The CDR3 length is 16 residues.

This clonotype was detected a few times. The V and J genes are TRBV27 and TRBJ1-4; D call uncertain. The CDR3 has 15 amino acids. The V gene's germline CDR1 is MNHEY and CDR2 SMNVEV (reference sequence). The ends were cut back, 5 bases at V and 7 bases at J, with 17 bases in the middle. The CDR3 DNA reads TGTGCCAGCAGTCCCTCTCTCGTCCGGAGTGAAAAACTGTTTTTT. As protein: CASSPSLVRSEKLFF.

This clonotype was seen at least ten times. The chain couples TRBV10-3 to TRBJ2-3, with a tentative D call TRBD2 (6 bases). CDR3 length: 16 residues. Germline CDR1 reads ENHRY; CDR2 reads SYGVKD. The V gene lost 1 base and the J gene lost 1 base, with 12 bases spanning the gap. The CDR3 is CAISELGGARTDTQYF. The DNA for the CDR3 is TGTGCCATCAGTGAGTTAGGCGGGGCCCGCACAGATACGCAGTATTTT.

This clonotype has ten or more counts. The chain joins TRBV27 to TRBJ2-7; 9 bases are shared with TRBD2. Germline-derived CDR1 and CDR2 are MNHEY and SMNVEV (reference sequence). CDR3 length equals 16 residues. Trimming at V came to 8 bases and at J to 2 bases, leaving 13 bases not matched to a gene. Here the CDR3 DNA reads TGTGCCAGCTTCCGACTAACAGCGGGGGGAACCTACGAGCAGTACTTC. It translates to CASFRLTAGGTYEQYF.

This clonotype has at least ten counts. The chain joins TRBV7-2 to TRBJ1-2; the D is unclear. The CDR3 runs to 13 residues. V lost 7 bases, J lost 8 bases, and 17 bases lay in between. The V gene's germline CDR1 is SGHTA and CDR2 FQGNSA. The CDR3 is CASNTYGVDGYTF. For the CDR3, the DNA is TGTGCCAGCAACACCTACGGGGTTGACGGCTACACCTTC. Full variable domain (outside the CDR3, taken from reference TRBV7-2 and TRBJ1-2): GAGVSQSPSNKVTEKGKDVELRCDPISGHTALYWYRQSLGQGLEFLIYFQGNSAPDKSGLPSDRFSAERTGGSVSTLTIQRTQQEDSAVYLCASNTYGVDGYTFGSGTRLTVV.

The chain uses TRBV11-2 and TRBJ2-3; TRBD2 matches 11 bases. This CDR3 has 17 amino acids. Germline V gene sequence: CDR1 SGHAT, CDR2 FQNNGV. V dropped 2 bases and J dropped 6; count of bases not matched to a gene: 10. The CDR3 DNA reads TGTGCCAGCAGCTTACTGCTAGCGGGGGGCCTTGGGGATACGCAGTATTTT. It translates to CASSLLLAGGLGDTQYF.

The rearrangement uses TRBV2 and TRBJ2-1; 7 bases match TRBD1. Germline CDR1 reads SNHLY; CDR2 reads FYNNEI. The CDR3 covers 14 residues. The junction had 9 bases not matched to a gene; V was cut back by 5 bases and J by 8 bases. The DNA for the CDR3 is TGTGCCAGCAGTTACCAGGACAGGATCTATGAGCAGTTCTTC. Amino acid sequence: CASSYQDRIYEQFF.

This clonotype was found a few times. The V and J genes are TRBV7-9 and TRBJ1-1; possible D gene TRBD1, 6 bases. The V end was cut by 3 bases, the J end by 4 bases, with 15 bases between. CDR1 is SEHNR and CDR2 is FQNEAQ in the germline V gene (reference sequence). This CDR3 is built from 15 residues. In nucleotides, the CDR3 is TGTGCCAGCAGCTTTGGGGGGCAGGTTCGCACTGAAGCTTTCTTT. This sequence encodes CASSFGGQVRTEAFF. The full variable domain, its missing parts supplied by reference TRBV7-9 and TRBJ1-1, is DTGVSQNPRHKITKRGQNVTFRCDPISEHNRLYWYRQTLGQGPEFLTYFQNEAQLEKSRLLSDRFSAERPKGSFSTLEIQRTEQGDSAMYLCASSFGGQVRTEAFFGQGTRLTVV.

This clonotype was detected ten times or more. V usage is TRBV5-1 and J usage is TRBJ1-1, with D possibly being TRBD1 (6 bases). CDR3 length: 14 amino acids. The germline gives CDR1 SGHRS, CDR2 YFSETQ. V was clipped by 2 bases and J by 0 bases, with 8 bases between them. The CDR3 protein is CASSFRDMNTEAFF. The CDR3 nucleotides read TGCGCCAGCAGCTTTCGGGACATGAACACTGAAGCTTTCTTT.

About this clonotype: Germline and junction disagree at one end, which may indicate a read error. The J gene is TRBJ2-6, the V gene TRBV12-3 or TRBV12-4; D is possibly TRBD2 (5 bases). The CDR3 covers 17 residues. The CDR3 coding sequence is TGTGCCATCAGTTTAATGGTGACCGGGACTGGGGCCAACGTCCTGACTTTC. This encodes CAISLMVTGTGANVLTF.

This chain links TRBV6-1 with TRBJ2-2; D uncertain. CDR3 length equals 13 residues. Trimming removed 2 bases from V and 4 bases from J, with 5 bases in between. Germline V gene lookup returns CDR1 MNHNS and CDR2 SASEGT. The CDR3 DNA reads as TGTGCCAGCAGTGAACCCGTCACCGGGGAGCTGTTTTTT. Translated, it gives CASSEPVTGELFF.

This clonotype was observed a few times. J is TRBJ1-2 and V is TRBV6-2 or TRBV6-3; possible D gene TRBD1, 5 bases. The CDR3 spans 13 residues. Between the trimmed V and J ends, which lost 11 bases and 2 bases, there was a span of 15 bases. Per the germline V gene, CDR1 is MNHEY and CDR2 is SVGEGT. CDR3 sequence: CAGRGAGNYGYTF. CDR3 coding DNA: TGTGCCGGCCGGGGCGCAGGAAACTATGGCTACACCTTC.

Many counts were recorded for this clonotype. This chain links TRBV12-3 or TRBV12-4 with TRBJ2-5; 7 bases fit TRBD2. V gave up 7 bases and J gave up 7 bases; unmatched junction bases: 6. CDR3 length: 12 amino acids. The CDR3 here is CASTLPGGTQYF. The CDR3 region has the DNA TGTGCCAGCACCCTACCGGGAGGGACCCAGTACTTC.

The genes are TRBV18 and TRBJ2-7; D is undetermined. V shed 1 base and J shed 2 bases, with 12 bases lying between them. This CDR3 has 15 amino acids. Germline CDR1 KGHSH, CDR2 LQKENI. The CDR3 region is CASSPLLVSPYEQYF. The DNA for the CDR3 is TGTGCCAGCTCACCACTGCTAGTAAGTCCCTACGAGCAGTACTTC.

This clonotype showed up many times. This chain links TRBV12-3 or TRBV12-4 with TRBJ2-1; no firm D call. The CDR3 is 15 amino acids. Trimming pared 3 bases from V and 8 bases from J, leaving 17 bases between. The CDR3 sequence is CASSFGVGRVDEQFF. The CDR3 DNA sequence: TGTGCCAGCAGTTTCGGCGTGGGAAGGGTGGATGAGCAGTTCTTC.

In DNA, the CDR3 is TGTGCCGGCTCACTAGGGGGTACCGGGGAGCTGTTTTTT. Residues: CAGSLGGTGELFF. The gene calls are TRBV7-6 and TRBJ2-2, with a possible D match to TRBD1 (6 bases). Trimming removed 11 bases from V and 5 bases from J, with 15 bases in between. From germline, CDR1 is SGHVS and CDR2 FNYEAQ. This CDR3 region has 13 residues. The complete variable domain, with remaining parts taken from reference TRBV7-6 and TRBJ2-2, reads GAGVSQSPRYKVTKRGQDVALRCDPISGHVSLYWYRQALGQGPEFLTYFNYEAQQDKSGLPNDRFSAERPEGSISTLTIQRTEQRDSAMYRCAGSLGGTGELFFGEGSRLTVL.

This clonotype came up many times. This chain joins TRBV5-1 and TRBJ1-6; D uncertain. The V and J ends lost 2 bases and 8 bases respectively, with 8 bases between them. Per the germline V gene, CDR1 is SGHRS and CDR2 is YFSETQ. This CDR3 contains 13 residues. CDR3 amino acids: CASSFLEDSPLHF. The CDR3, as DNA: TGCGCCAGCAGCTTCCTGGAGGATTCACCCCTCCACTTT.

This clonotype turned up a few times. A much larger clone lies one base from this, so it may be a read error. The chain has TRBV12-3 or TRBV12-4 and TRBJ2-7; TRBD2 agrees at 12 bases. CDR3 length: 18 residues. The CDR3 here is CACSLRLAGGPGAYEQYF. The CDR3 DNA reads as TGTGCCTGCAGTTTAAGGCTAGCGGGAGGGCCAGGGGCCTACGAGCAGTACTTC.